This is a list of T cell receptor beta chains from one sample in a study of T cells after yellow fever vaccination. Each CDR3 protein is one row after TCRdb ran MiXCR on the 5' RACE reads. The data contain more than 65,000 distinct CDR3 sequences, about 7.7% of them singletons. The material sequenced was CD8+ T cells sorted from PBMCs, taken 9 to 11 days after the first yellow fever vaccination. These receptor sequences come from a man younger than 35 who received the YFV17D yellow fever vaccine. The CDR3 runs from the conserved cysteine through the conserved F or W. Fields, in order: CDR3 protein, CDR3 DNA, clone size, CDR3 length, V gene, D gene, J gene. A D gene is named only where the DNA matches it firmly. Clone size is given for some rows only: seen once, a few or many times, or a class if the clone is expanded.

CASSLGTGWMYEQYF TGTGCCAGCAGCTTAGGGACAGGGTGGATGTACGAGCAGTACTTC - 15 TRBV7-6 TRBD1 TRBJ2-7
CATSDSGTPGEQYF TGTGCCACCAGTGACTCCGGGACTCCGGGGGAGCAGTACTTC medium-sized 14 TRBV24-1 - TRBJ2-7
CASSIEGGAYNEQFF TGTGCCAGTAGTATTGAGGGGGGCGCCTACAATGAGCAGTTCTTC - 15 TRBV19 - TRBJ2-1
CSAREPINQPQHF TGCAGTGCTAGAGAACCTATCAATCAGCCCCAGCATTTT many 13 TRBV20-1 - TRBJ1-5
CASRRSSGEGNSGNTIYF TGTGCCAGTAGAAGGAGTTCTGGGGAAGGAAACTCTGGAAACACCATATATTTT few 18 TRBV19 - TRBJ1-3
CASSYSRGLNTEAFF TGTGCCAGCAGTTACTCTAGGGGGTTGAACACTGAAGCTTTCTTT many 15 TRBV6-5 - TRBJ1-1
CASSPSDFSGNTIYF TGTGCCAGCAGCCCGTCAGACTTCTCTGGAAACACCATATATTTT many 15 TRBV11-2 - TRBJ1-3
CASSLRGSGQETQYF TGTGCCAGCAGCCTCAGGGGATCGGGACAAGAGACCCAGTACTTC few 15 TRBV13 - TRBJ2-5
CASSFRTGGTDTQYF TGTGCCAGCAGTTTCAGAACAGGGGGGACAGATACGCAGTATTTT many 15 TRBV27 TRBD1 TRBJ2-3
CASSPDDHERQFF TGCGCCAGCAGCCCAGATGACCATGAGCGGCAGTTCTTC many 13 TRBV4-3 - TRBJ2-1
CASRKSAIWGTDTQYF TGTGCCAGCCGTAAATCAGCCATCTGGGGCACAGATACGCAGTATTTT - 16 TRBV27 - TRBJ2-3
CASSPGQTNQPQHF TGTGCCAGCAGCCCAGGACAGACCAATCAGCCCCAGCATTTT - 14 TRBV27 - TRBJ1-5
CASSSGLAKNIQYF TGTGCCAGCAGCTCGGGCCTAGCCAAAAACATTCAGTACTTC few 14 TRBV7-9 - TRBJ2-4
CASMTGPMGYTF TGTGCCAGCATGACAGGGCCCATGGGCTACACCTTC many 12 TRBV7-9 TRBD1 TRBJ1-2
CASSVTRGFNYGYTF TGTGCCAGCAGTGTGACCAGGGGTTTTAACTATGGCTACACCTTC many 15 TRBV6-1 - TRBJ1-2
CASSQNQGAGYEQYF TGCGCCAGCAGCCAAAATCAGGGGGCTGGGTACGAGCAGTACTTC - 15 TRBV4-1 TRBD1 TRBJ2-7